The 9 T cell receptor beta chains presented below share a single source sample, sequenced in a study of blood T cell repertoires in COVID-19 (dated by TCRdb to about 2020). The library came from the immunoSEQ multiplex PCR assay. The clones in this table, taken by TCRdb from immuneACCESS, are in-frame only. Not every clone is retained; where verified, under half of the shortfall comes from an unresolved V gene, and the cause of the rest is unknown. The sample table holds some 88,000 clones, of which approximately 85% were seen once. The ten largest clones capture 3.8% of the sample. The sample consisted of peripheral blood. These receptors were taken from a man in his fifties or sixties with acute or convalescent COVID-19.

The rearrangement joins TRBV4-1 to TRBJ2-7, with 7 positions matching TRBD1. Germline assignment: CDR1 MGHRA and CDR2 YSYEKL. CDR3 length: 16 amino acids. V gave up 1 base and J gave up 3 bases; unmatched junction bases: 9. The CDR3 reads CASSQASQTGNYEQYF. For the CDR3, the DNA is TGCGCCAGCAGCCAAGCCTCCCAGACAGGGAACTACGAGCAGTACTTC.

The chain recombines TRBV13 with TRBJ2-3, with 10 bases identical to TRBD1. V was clipped by 5 bases and J by 2 bases; unmatched bases: 7. Germline lookup yields CDR1 PRHDT and CDR2 FYEKMQ (reference sequence). The CDR3 covers 16 residues. CDR3: CASSVRTGGLTDTQYF. DNA of the CDR3: TGTGCCAGCAGCGTTAGGACAGGGGGACTCACAGATACGCAGTATTTT. The full variable domain, rest sourced from reference TRBV13 and TRBJ2-3, is AAGVIQSPRHLIKEKRETATLKCYPIPRHDTVYWYQQGPGQDPQFLISFYEKMQSDKGSIPDRFSAQQFSDYHSELNMSSLELGDSALYFCASSVRTGGLTDTQYFGPGTRLTVL.

V is TRBV7-2 and J is TRBJ2-5; 7 bases line up with TRBD1. Per germline, CDR1 SGHTA and CDR2 FQGNSA. V was pared by 8 bases and J by 1 base, with 13 bases of the junction left unmatched. There are 16 residues in the CDR3. In DNA form, the CDR3 reads TGTGCCAGCCAAAGGGGGCTTCTCCAAACCCAAGAGACCCAGTACTTC. Protein product: CASQRGLLQTQETQYF. Full variable domain (missing parts from reference TRBV7-2 and TRBJ2-5): GAGVSQSPSNKVTEKGKDVELRCDPISGHTALYWYRQSLGQGLEFLIYFQGNSAPDKSGLPSDRFSAERTGGSVSTLTIQRTQQEDSAVYLCASQRGLLQTQETQYFGPGTRLLVL.

A single count supports this clone. In DNA, the CDR3 is TGTGCCAGCAGACGTACTGCCGGGGAGCTGTTTTTT. Translation gives CASRRTAGELFF. The J gene is TRBJ2-2, the V gene TRBV25-1, with D unresolved. The germline gives CDR1 MGHDK, CDR2 SYGVNS. The CDR3 spans 12 residues. V lost 6 bases and J 6 bases, leaving 8 bases between the germline ends.

This clone was found a few times. The chain is built from TRBV4-2 and TRBJ1-6; D call uncertain. In germline, CDR1 is LGHNA, CDR2 YNFKEQ. The V end was cut by 0 bases, the J end by 13 bases, with 13 bases between. This CDR3 contains 14 residues. Here the CDR3 DNA reads TGTGCCAGCAGCCAAGATGAGAGAAGCCCGCCCCTCCACTTT. Protein product: CASSQDERSPPLHF.

The rearrangement uses TRBV5-4 and TRBJ1-1; TRBD1 matches at 8 bases. This CDR3 spans 16 amino acids. J gave up 2 bases and V 5 bases, and 11 bases lay outside the gene matches. The germline CDR1 and CDR2 sequences are SGHNT and YYREEE (reference sequence). Here the CDR3 DNA reads TGTGCCAGCAGTCGGGACAGGCGGGGGCAAAACACTGAAGCTTTCTTT. It translates to CASSRDRRGQNTEAFF.

The DNA of the CDR3 is TGTGCCACCAGCAGCCCGTTGGGTGCAGGGACAAGCCAAGAGACCCAGTACTTC. It specifies CATSSPLGAGTSQETQYF. The V call is TRBV15, the J call TRBJ2-5, with D perhaps TRBD1 (6 bases). Germline V gene data show CDR1 as LNHNV and CDR2 as YYDKDF (reference sequence). The CDR3 length is 18 residues. Trimming removed 3 bases from V and 1 base from J, with 21 bases in between. The full variable domain, completed using reference TRBV15 and TRBJ2-5, is DAMVIQNPRYQVTQFGKPVTLSCSQTLNHNVMYWYQQKSSQAPKLLFHYYDKDFNNEADTPDNFQSRRPNTSFCFLDIRSPGLGDTAMYLCATSSPLGAGTSQETQYFGPGTRLLVL.

V gene TRBV30 combines with J gene TRBJ1-2; D might be TRBD1 (6 bases). The V end was cut by 2 bases, the J end by 2 bases, with 15 bases between. From germline, CDR1 is GTSNPN and CDR2 SVGIG (reference sequence). This CDR3 region has 15 residues. In nucleotides, the CDR3 is TGTGCCTGGAGTCTAAAAGGGAGGGGGAACTATGGCTACACCTTC. It encodes CAWSLKGRGNYGYTF. Looking up the rest from reference TRBV30 and TRBJ1-2 gives the full variable domain: SQTIHQWPATLVQPVGSPLSLECTVEGTSNPNLYWYRQAAGRGLQLLFYSVGIGQISSEVPQNLSASRPQDRQFILSSKKLLLSDSGFYLCAWSLKGRGNYGYTFGSGTRLTVV.

Notes on this clone: One base away lies a much larger clone, so this may be a sequencing read error. Other DNA sequences in this sample translate to the same CDR3. The V and J genes are TRBV12-3 or TRBV12-4 and TRBJ2-3; D call uncertain. Trimming removed 5 bases at V and 3 bases at J, with 3 bases between. The CDR3 covers 11 residues. The CDR3 coding sequence is TGTGCCAGCAGTCTAACAGATACGCAGTATTTT. It yields the protein CASSLTDTQYF.